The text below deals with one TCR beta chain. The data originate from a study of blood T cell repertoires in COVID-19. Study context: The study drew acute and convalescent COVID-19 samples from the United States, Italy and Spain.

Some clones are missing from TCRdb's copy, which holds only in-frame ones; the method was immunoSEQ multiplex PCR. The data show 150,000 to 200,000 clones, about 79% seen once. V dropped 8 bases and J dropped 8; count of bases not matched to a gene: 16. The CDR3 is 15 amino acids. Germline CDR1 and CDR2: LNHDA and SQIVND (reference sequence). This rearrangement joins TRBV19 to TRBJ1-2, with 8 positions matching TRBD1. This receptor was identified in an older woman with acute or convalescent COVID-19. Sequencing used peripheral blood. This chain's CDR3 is CASPPTGDCWLGYTF. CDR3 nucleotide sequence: TGTGCCAGTCCTCCGACAGGGGATTGTTGGTTGGGCTACACCTTC.